The sequence of this TCR beta chain was determined in a study of memory CD4+ T cells and cytomegalovirus serostatus. The table came from immunoSEQ multiplex PCR; TCRdb's copy has only in-frame clones and leaves some out. The top ten clones hold 1.3% to 1.5% of a sample with roughly 48,000 clones, more than 70% of them seen once. The sort gate was single viable CD3+CD4+CD8-CD45RO+ cells for memory CD4+ T cells. Germline V gene data show CDR1 as LNHDA and CDR2 as SQIVND (reference sequence). The CDR3 contains 15 residues. The V gene lost 6 bases and the J gene lost 2 bases, with 14 bases spanning the gap.

The TCR sequence derives from an adult in good health and CMV-seropositive. The specimen was memory CD4+ T cells from blood. The chain has TRBV19 and TRBJ1-5, with a weak D call TRBD1 (6 bases). The CDR3 reads CASRVTGGGNQPQHF. The CDR3 bases are TGTGCCAGTAGAGTTACGGGGGGCGGCAATCAGCCCCAGCATTTT.